The T cell receptor beta chain under discussion was sequenced for a study of blood T cell repertoires in COVID-19 (dated by TCRdb to about 2020). Study-level background: Samples covering the acute and convalescent phases of COVID-19 were provided by collaborators in the United States, Italy and Spain. The material from the prospective study consisted of cDNA or gDNA derived from T cells, B-cell-depleted T cells, or PBMCs. Deeply sampled blood TCRbeta repertoires from subjects exposed to, actively infected with, or recovered from COVID-19 were included in the dataset. The repertoires were made available in a free public database intended to serve as a resource for research on the immune response to SARS-CoV-2. Samples came from the ongoing ImmuneRACE study (first 160 participants) plus 1,254 subjects from 6 global collaborators. A de-identified subject ID, COVID-19 status, age in years and sex were almost always included in the sample metadata. HLA class I and class II types, where available, came from metadata supplied by the sample provider rather than from assay-based typing. Results and caveats for the whole study, not just this receptor: How much clinical and demographic metadata was included differed by source and by participant, and the metadata was provided uncurated.

TCRbeta CDR3 regions were amplified from genomic DNA by means of the immunoSEQ Assay, a bias-controlled multiplex PCR. Under the source paper's analysis protocol: The number of nucleated cells in each sample was estimated from the amplification of reference gene primers within the assay. To quantify the absolute abundance of each unique TCRbeta CDR3 rearrangement, sequence reads were collapsed and filtered. Productive Simpson clonality was computed per sample as the square root of Simpson's diversity index over productive rearrangements. TCRdb stores this immuneACCESS table with in-frame sequences only. Part of the clones is absent; in the studies checked, under half of the shortfall reflects unresolved V genes, and no reason is known for the rest. V and J calls and clone size come straight from that table; D and trimming were deduced from the DNA. The sample profile shows over 300,000 clones; 88% of them were found once. The leading ten clones occupy 0.97% of the sample.

As regards this clone: Its antigen remains unidentified. One base away there is no much larger clone; base qualities are not given. Other nucleotide sequences in the sample specify the same CDR3.

Enrolling through a virtual design, the prospective study's participants ranged in age from roughly 18 to 90 years and lived across about two dozen United States geographic areas. To assign participants to cohorts, the prospective study relied on clinical history that participants themselves reported in a screening survey and a study questionnaire. In the prospective study, whole blood, serum and a nasopharyngeal or oropharyngeal swab were collected from each participant by mobile phlebotomists. Over a 2-month period, participants in the prospective study had the option of providing additional blood draws and questionnaires. Before DNA extraction, prospective study blood samples were shipped either frozen or at room temperature. Sequencing was performed on PBMCs or T cells enriched from blood (not recorded which). The receptor was derived from a woman between 25 and 40 years old with acute COVID-19.

The nucleotides read TGTGCCAGTAGTATTGGACAGGGTTATTCACCCCTCCACTTT. This encodes CASSIGQGYSPLHF. The sequence links TRBV19 to TRBJ1-6, and 8 junction bases match TRBD1. Trimming accounts for 3 bases at V and 8 bases at J, while the number of junction bases matched to no gene is 3. The CDR3 goes from the cysteine to the phenylalanine over 14 residues. Only the CDR3 part of the read is kept: 42 bases, read in frame from the first base. Per the germline V gene (reference sequence), LNHDA is the CDR1 and SQIVND is the CDR2.